A single sample is the source of the 25 T cell receptor beta chains below, sequenced in a study of T cell repertoires in cytomegalovirus infection (dated by TCRdb to between 2018 and 2021). Sequencing was carried out with an Illumina HiSeq 1500. The public reads were reanalyzed by TCRdb: fastp trimming at Q25, MiXCR alignment, in-frame beta chains only. Entries that share a CDR3 protein sequence are merged under the most common genes and DNA. In this sample the table shows 310,000 or so distinct CDR3 sequences, 15% to 20% of which occur a single time. More than 10% of the sample is in the top ten clones. Source material: PBMCs. These TCRs come from a human donor in good health (CMV status not recorded). Some clones in this sample may be carry-over from other donors' samples.

The V gene is TRBV5-1, the J gene TRBJ2-1; 12 bases map to TRBD2. CDR1 and CDR2 (germline): SGHRS, YFSETQ. The CDR3 length is 15 residues. V shed 3 bases and J 10 bases; nucleotides not matched to a gene: 8. The CDR3 region has the DNA TGCGCCAGCAGCTCCCTAGCGGGGGGGCCTGGGGAGCAGTTCTTC. Amino acid sequence: CASSSLAGGPGEQFF.

A few counts support this clonotype. The chain uses TRBV7-2 and TRBJ2-2; possible D gene TRBD2, 6 bases. Germline lookup yields CDR1 SGHTA and CDR2 FQGNSA. The CDR3 runs 14 residues. V gave up 7 bases and J gave up 3 bases, with 12 bases separating them. CDR3 loop: CASIRQRDTGELFF. For the CDR3, the DNA is TGTGCCAGCATCCGACAGCGGGACACCGGGGAGCTGTTTTTT.

The gene calls are TRBV2 and TRBJ2-5, with D maybe TRBD2 (6 bases). The CDR3 covers 13 residues. Germline assignment: CDR1 SNHLY and CDR2 FYNNEI. V was pared by 4 bases and J by 4 bases, with 10 bases between. CDR3 in DNA: TGTGCCAGCAGTGTCGGGGGTACAGAGACCCAGTACTTC. It codes for CASSVGGTETQYF.

The rearrangement links TRBV24-1 to TRBJ2-1; 7 bases match TRBD1. After removal of 4 bases from V and 8 bases from J, the junction contained 4 bases not matched to a gene. The germline V gene encodes CDR1 KGHDR and CDR2 SFDVKD. CDR3 length: 13 residues. The CDR3 DNA reads TGTGCCACCAGTGACACCGACAGGGATGAGCAGTTCTTC. Protein sequence: CATSDTDRDEQFF.

This clonotype was found many times. This chain's CDR3 is CASSRPDPGEQFF. CDR3 nucleotide sequence: TGTGCCAGCAGTCGACCGGATCCGGGTGAGCAGTTCTTC. V gene TRBV7-9 combines with J gene TRBJ2-1, with unresolved D. CDR1 is SEHNR, CDR2 FQNEAQ, per germline (reference sequence). Deletions cut 6 bases from V and 9 bases from J, with 15 bases between. This CDR3 contains 13 residues.

This clonotype showed up many times. The J gene is TRBJ2-7, the V gene TRBV4-3; D is undetermined. CDR3 length equals 15 residues. With 1 base removed from V and 3 bases from J, the gap between germline ends came to 13 bases. Per germline, CDR1 LGHNA and CDR2 YSLEER. The CDR3 region has the DNA TGCGCCAGCAGCCAAGGTCGACACGCCGACTACGAGCAGTACTTC. Its translation: CASSQGRHADYEQYF.

This clonotype has ten or more counts. This sequence joins TRBV7-2 and TRBJ2-3; 8 nucleotides line up with TRBD2. The CDR3 covers 16 residues. V gave up 2 bases and J gave up 3 bases; unmatched junction bases: 7. Germline CDR1 is SGHTA and CDR2 is FQGNSA. CDR3 in DNA: TGTGCCAGCAGCTTACGGGCGGGGGGCCGGACAGATACGCAGTATTTT. Protein: CASSLRAGGRTDTQYF.

This clonotype was detected only a few times. The chain is built from TRBV3-1 and TRBJ2-5; 13 bases fit TRBD2. There are 15 residues in the CDR3. With 3 bases clipped from V and 5 bases from J, the junction kept 3 bases outside the gene matches. Germline V gene lookup returns CDR1 LGHDT and CDR2 YNNKEL (reference sequence). This CDR3 reads CASSHTSGGAETQYF. The DNA of the CDR3 is TGTGCCAGCAGCCACACTAGCGGGGGGGCGGAGACCCAGTACTTC.

There are many counts of this clonotype. This sequence joins TRBV20-1 and TRBJ2-3; no firm D call. This CDR3 comprises 13 residues. V shed 7 bases and J shed 2 bases, with 13 bases lying between them. Germline CDR1 and CDR2: DFQATT and SNEGSKA (reference sequence). CDR3 loop: CSVVLTYTDTQYF. DNA for the CDR3: TGCAGTGTTGTGCTCACCTACACAGATACGCAGTATTTT.

This chain joins TRBV12-3 or TRBV12-4 and TRBJ1-1, with D possibly being TRBD1 (5 bases). This CDR3 spans 13 amino acids. V lost 4 bases, J lost 7 bases, and 13 bases lay in between. The CDR3 sequence is CASSSQGYGEAFF. The CDR3 coding sequence is TGTGCCAGCAGTTCGCAGGGTTATGGTGAAGCTTTCTTT.

A single count supports this clonotype. This rearrangement joins TRBV7-2 to TRBJ1-4, with unresolved D. With 4 bases removed from V and 8 bases from J, the gap between germline ends came to 11 bases. The V gene's germline CDR1 is SGHTA and CDR2 FQGNSA. The CDR3 is 13 residues long. CDR3 sequence (DNA): TGTGCCAGCAGCTCGGGTTCTCGGGAAAAACTGTTTTTT. It yields the protein CASSSGSREKLFF.

This clonotype occurred many times. The CDR3 is CASSYNRGTGNTIYF. The CDR3 DNA is TGTGCCAGCAGCTATAACAGGGGAACTGGAAACACCATATATTTT. This chain links TRBV7-2 with TRBJ1-3, with TRBD1 identical over 7 bases. Germline CDR1 is SGHTA and CDR2 is FQGNSA. The CDR3 runs to 15 residues. Trimming at V came to 4 bases and at J to 2 bases, leaving 5 bases not matched to a gene.

This clonotype showed up many times. The gene calls are TRBV28 and TRBJ1-3, with 10 bases matching TRBD1. CDR3 size: 17 residues. Germline CDR1 and CDR2: MDHEN and SYDVKM. The junction had 4 bases not matched to a gene; V was cut back by 2 bases and J by 0 bases. CDR3 DNA sequence: TGTGCCAGCAGTTTACCGGGGACAGGGGTCTCTGGAAACACCATATATTTT. Translated: CASSLPGTGVSGNTIYF.

The chain carries TRBV2 and TRBJ2-5, with D possibly TRBD2 on 6 matching bases. Trimming shortened V by 10 bases and J by 4 bases, and 16 bases separated the two germline ends. The CDR3 spans 13 residues. Germline CDR1 reads SNHLY; CDR2 reads FYNNEI. The CDR3 DNA sequence: TGTGCCACCTCGCTAGCGAAAGGAGAGACCCAGTACTTC. This gives the protein CATSLAKGETQYF.

This chain uses TRBV7-2 with TRBJ2-1, with 9 positions matching TRBD1. CDR3 size: 16 residues. The V segment lost 3 bases and the J segment 6 bases; nucleotides outside the gene matches: 9. The germline gives CDR1 SGHTA, CDR2 FQGNSA. The CDR3 sequence is CASSFNRGTGFNEQFF. The CDR3 nucleotides are TGTGCCAGCAGCTTCAATCGTGGGACAGGGTTCAATGAGCAGTTCTTC.

The V call is TRBV25-1, the J call TRBJ2-1; D gene unclear. The CDR3 has 13 amino acids. Germline CDR1 is MGHDK and CDR2 is SYGVNS. V gave up 2 bases and J gave up 3 bases, with 5 bases separating them. CDR3 nucleotide sequence: TGTGCCAGCAGTGAAAGCAGCTACAATGAGCAGTTCTTC. Its protein product is CASSESSYNEQFF.

The chain employs TRBV10-3 and TRBJ1-1; 11 nucleotides line up with TRBD1. The CDR3 has 14 amino acids. V trimming: 7 bases; J trimming: 3 bases; junction bases outside the gene matches: 4. Germline CDR1 and CDR2: ENHRY and SYGVKD. CDR3 in amino acids: CAITGTGGDTEAFF. CDR3 DNA sequence: TGTGCCATCACCGGGACAGGGGGAGACACTGAAGCTTTCTTT.

This chain links TRBV20-1 with TRBJ1-5, with 7 nucleotides matching TRBD1. Germline V gene lookup returns CDR1 DFQATT and CDR2 SNEGSKA (reference sequence). The CDR3 spans 18 residues. Trimming took 4 bases from V and 0 from J; bases not matched to a gene: 15. The CDR3 region has the DNA TGCAGTGCTAATCCGCACCGGGACAGATCTTATAGCAATCAGCCCCAGCATTTT. As protein: CSANPHRDRSYSNQPQHF.

This clonotype was detected only a few times. The rearrangement links TRBV6-1 to TRBJ2-1, with 9 bases matching TRBD1. Germline V gene sequence: CDR1 MNHNS, CDR2 SASEGT. The CDR3 runs to 13 residues. V lost 4 bases, J lost 6 bases, and 1 base stayed unmatched. CDR3 DNA sequence: TGTGCCAGCAGTGGGGGACAGGGCAATGAGCAGTTCTTC. This translates into CASSGGQGNEQFF.

The chain uses TRBV7-2 and TRBJ1-1; 9 nucleotides match TRBD1. The CDR3 is 15 residues long. The V gene's germline CDR1 is SGHTA and CDR2 FQGNSA. With V trimmed by 5 bases and J by 4 bases, 8 bases remained unmatched. The chain's CDR3 is CASSAQQGASTEAFF. In nucleotides, the CDR3 is TGTGCCAGCAGCGCCCAACAGGGGGCAAGCACTGAAGCTTTCTTT.

V is TRBV2 and J is TRBJ2-2; 8 bases fit TRBD1. The germline V gene encodes CDR1 SNHLY and CDR2 FYNNEI. The CDR3 is 16 residues long. V gave up 6 bases and J gave up 6 bases; unmatched junction bases: 12. The CDR3 sequence: CASRRGQEGAAGELFF. CDR3 nucleotide sequence: TGTGCCAGCAGGAGGGGACAGGAGGGCGCGGCCGGGGAGCTGTTTTTT.

V gene TRBV6-6 combines with J gene TRBJ2-5, with D tentatively TRBD1 (6 bases). Germline CDR1 reads MNHNY; CDR2 reads SVGAGI (reference sequence). This CDR3 comprises 17 residues. The V and J ends lost 4 bases and 3 bases respectively, with 21 bases between them. CDR3 in amino acids: CASSWGPETLIKETQYF. CDR3 nucleotide sequence: TGTGCCAGCAGTTGGGGGCCTGAGACACTCATAAAAGAGACCCAGTACTTC.

This clonotype has ten or more counts. The chain uses TRBV7-2 and TRBJ2-5; D uncertain. There are 16 residues in the CDR3. CDR1 is SGHTA and CDR2 is FQGNSA in the germline V gene. Trimming took off 3 bases at V and 7 bases at J, with 21 bases between the two ends. The CDR3 protein is CASSFDGTRRTGTQYF. In nucleotides, the CDR3 is TGTGCCAGCAGCTTCGATGGTACTCGGCGTACCGGGACCCAGTACTTC.

In its sample, this clonotype was seen a few times. The chain carries TRBV24-1 and TRBJ1-2, with 8 bases that match TRBD1. Germline CDR1 is KGHDR and CDR2 is SFDVKD. This CDR3 comprises 14 residues. J gave up 3 bases and V 4 bases, and 3 bases lay outside the gene matches. In DNA, the CDR3 is TGTGCCACCAGTGACTCGGGACAGGACTATGGCTACACCTTC. This gives the protein CATSDSGQDYGYTF.

J is TRBJ2-1 and V is TRBV4-2; D is tentatively TRBD1 or TRBD2 (6 bases each). The ends were cut back, 2 bases at V and 8 bases at J, with 19 bases in the middle. The germline V gene encodes CDR1 LGHNA and CDR2 YNFKEQ. The CDR3 extends over 16 amino acids. CDR3 sequence: CASSQYDGGVIYEQFF. CDR3 coding DNA: TGTGCCAGCAGCCAATATGACGGGGGCGTCATTTATGAGCAGTTCTTC.